A selection of T cell receptor beta chains follows, all from one sample in a study of blood T cell repertoires in COVID-19. The assay was immunoSEQ multiplex PCR, and TCRdb's table has in-frame clones only and misses some. The sample carries 150,000 to 250,000 clones, roughly 87% recorded once. The sequenced sample consisted of PBMCs or T cells enriched from blood (not recorded which). The origin of the receptors is a woman aged 25 to 45 who had recovered from COVID-19. Both conserved end residues are part of each CDR3. The order of the fields is CDR3 DNA, CDR3 protein, D gene, clone size, V gene, J gene. A D gene is named only where the DNA matches it firmly. Part of the rows lack a size; the others show once, few, many or a class for expanded clones.

TGTGCCAGCAGCCATGGATTGACACACCAAGAGACCCAGTACTTC	CASSHGLTHQETQYF	.	.	TRBV7-3	TRBJ2-5
TGTGCCTGGAGTGGGTCCGGGGGGGTGACTGAAGCTTTCTTT	CAWSGSGGVTEAFF	.	.	TRBV30	TRBJ1-1
TGTGCCAGCTCACCATTAGAGGGCTACACCTTC	CASSPLEGYTF	.	few	TRBV18	TRBJ1-2
TGTGCCAGCAGCATTGGGACAGGGGACTCACCCCTCCACTTT	CASSIGTGDSPLHF	TRBD1	few	TRBV7-6	TRBJ1-6
TGTGCCAGCAGCTTAGGGACTAGCGGGAGGGCCGATACGCAGTATTTT	CASSLGTSGRADTQYF	TRBD2	.	TRBV7-9	TRBJ2-3
TGTGCCAGCAGTCTCACAGGGCGCGAAGCTTTCTTT	CASSLTGREAFF	.	.	TRBV7-9	TRBJ1-1
TGCGCCAGCAGCCAGGGACATAGCCTAAATGGGAAGTACTTC	CASSQGHSLNGKYF	.	.	TRBV4-1	TRBJ2-5
TGCGCCAGCAGCTTGGGGAGCCGGCAGTACACCGGGGAGCTGTTTTTT	CASSLGSRQYTGELFF	.	.	TRBV5-1	TRBJ2-2
TGTGCCACCAGTGATGTGACAGGGGATGGCTACACCTTC	CATSDVTGDGYTF	TRBD1	.	TRBV24-1	TRBJ1-2
TGTGCCACCAGTGGTTTAGCGGGAGGGAATGAGCAGTTCTTC	CATSGLAGGNEQFF	TRBD2	few	TRBV24-1	TRBJ2-1
TGTGCCAGCAGCTTAGTCGGGGTAGCTTTCTTT	CASSLVGVAFF	.	.	TRBV7-2	TRBJ1-1
TGTGCCAGCAACCACGGGGATAATAATTCACCCCTCCACTTT	CASNHGDNNSPLHF	.	.	TRBV2	TRBJ1-6
TGTGCCATCAGTTGGGACAGCCATGAAGCTTTCTTT	CAISWDSHEAFF	TRBD1	.	TRBV10-3	TRBJ1-1
TGTGCCAGCAGTTTAATGGAGAACTATGGCTACACCTTC	CASSLMENYGYTF	.	.	TRBV12-3/TRBV12-4	TRBJ1-2
TGTGCCAGCAGCCAGGACTCCGATTCCACAGATACGCAGTATTTT	CASSQDSDSTDTQYF	.	.	TRBV3-1/TRBV3-2	TRBJ2-3
TGTGCCTGGAGTGTGGGACAGGGTACTGAAGCTTTCTTT	CAWSVGQGTEAFF	TRBD1	once	TRBV30	TRBJ1-1
TGTGCCAGCAGTCCCACAGGGGGGTCTGGCTACACCTTC	CASSPTGGSGYTF	TRBD1	.	TRBV12-3/TRBV12-4	TRBJ1-2
TGTGCCAGCTCACCACCGGTTACAGGGGGTGAAGCTTTCTTT	CASSPPVTGGEAFF	TRBD1	few	TRBV18	TRBJ1-1
TGTGCCTGGAGTGTACTCGGCGGCCCTTACGAGCAGTACTTC	CAWSVLGGPYEQYF	.	.	TRBV30	TRBJ2-7
TGTGCCTGGAGGGGGAGGGCCTATGGCTACACCTTC	CAWRGRAYGYTF	.	once	TRBV30	TRBJ1-2
TGTGCCAGCAGCTACCAAGCGGGTTCCTACGAGCAGTACTTC	CASSYQAGSYEQYF	.	.	TRBV7-2	TRBJ2-7
TGTGCCATCAGCGGGGGGAGGGAAGAGACCCAGTACTTC	CAISGGREETQYF	TRBD2	.	TRBV10-3	TRBJ2-5
TGTGCCAGTAGTATACGACCTAGCCAGCCCCAGCATTTT	CASSIRPSQPQHF	.	few	TRBV19	TRBJ1-5
TGTGCCAGCAGCTTAGGGGCAGGGAATGAAAAACTGTTTTTT	CASSLGAGNEKLFF	.	.	TRBV7-2	TRBJ1-4
TGCGCCAGCAGCAGAGCGGGACAGGGGGCTTCACCCCTCCACTTT	CASSRAGQGASPLHF	TRBD1	.	TRBV5-1	TRBJ1-6
TGTGCCAGCAGTTTAGGACTAGACTATGGCTACACCTTC	CASSLGLDYGYTF	.	.	TRBV11-2	TRBJ1-2
TGTGCCAGCAGCCAAGATCACAGGCTTGTTGGCTACACCTTC	CASSQDHRLVGYTF	.	once	TRBV3-1/TRBV3-2	TRBJ1-2
TGTGCCAGTAGTATACAACTGGACAGAAACATTCAGTACTTC	CASSIQLDRNIQYF	.	once	TRBV19	TRBJ2-4
TGTGCCAGCAGACGGGACAGGGGGCATCGGGAGACCCAGTACTTC	CASRRDRGHRETQYF	TRBD1	.	TRBV5-8	TRBJ2-5
TGTGCCAGCTCCCCTGTTGCGCTGGACAGCTTTTACTATGGCTACACCTTC	CASSPVALDSFYYGYTF	.	.	TRBV18	TRBJ1-2
TGCGCCAGCAGCTTGGCTTCAGGGCTGGGCGGGGAGCTGTTTTTT	CASSLASGLGGELFF	.	.	TRBV5-1	TRBJ2-2
TGTGCCAGCAGGGGTGGACAGGGGTCGGGACAGCCCCAGCATTTT	CASRGGQGSGQPQHF	TRBD1	.	TRBV25-1	TRBJ1-5
TGTGCCAGCAGTTTTCTAACAGGGGGCACTGAAGCTTTCTTT	CASSFLTGGTEAFF	TRBD1	.	TRBV27	TRBJ1-1
TGTGCCAGTAGTGCCGACAGGTACGATGGCTACACCTTC	CASSADRYDGYTF	.	.	TRBV19	TRBJ1-2
TGCGCCAGCGGCTCCGATCAGCCCCAGCATTTT	CASGSDQPQHF	.	.	TRBV5-1	TRBJ1-5
TGTGCCAGCAGCTTGGGCGTGAAGGGGCAGCCCCAGCATTTT	CASSLGVKGQPQHF	.	.	TRBV5-6	TRBJ1-5
TGTGCCAGCAGCTTAGCAGCTACGAACACCGGGGAGCTGTTTTTT	CASSLAATNTGELFF	.	.	TRBV7-8	TRBJ2-2
TGTGCCGCGGGTGGCCCAAGCGAAGCTTTCTTT	CAAGGPSEAFF	.	.	TRBV6-5	TRBJ1-1
TGTGCCTGGAGTGTTGATCGGGGAGAACTGGGTGAAAAACTGTTTTTT	CAWSVDRGELGEKLFF	.	.	TRBV30	TRBJ1-4
TGTGCCAGTAGTACCGGACAGATTAGCAATCAGCCCCAGCATTTT	CASSTGQISNQPQHF	.	.	TRBV19	TRBJ1-5
TGTGCCAGCAGCTTGGGTAGCGGGACCCTCGAGACCCAGTACTTC	CASSLGSGTLETQYF	TRBD2	.	TRBV7-2	TRBJ2-5